The next 23 T cell receptor beta chains were all read from a single sample in a study of T cell responses to AZD1222 COVID-19 vaccine. Here immunoSEQ multiplex PCR was the method, and the copy in TCRdb shows in-frame clones only, minus some. The repertoire holds approximately 120,000 clones, approximately 85% seen once, with roughly 4.4% in the top ten. This sample comprised peripheral blood, obtained 28 days after the second AZD1222 dose. The source of these receptors is an adult who received the AZD1222 COVID-19 vaccine.

J is TRBJ1-2 and V is TRBV6-5, with TRBD1 matching 8 bases. Germline CDR1 MNHEY, CDR2 SVGAGI. The ends lost 6 bases at V and 7 bases at J; junction bases unmatched: 10. This CDR3 is 14 amino acids long. CDR3 coding DNA: TGTGCCAGCAGCCTCCCCGGACAGGGCGGTGGCTACACCTTC. It codes for CASSLPGQGGGYTF.

The V gene is TRBV6-1, the J gene TRBJ1-6, with D unclear. With 1 base removed from V and 4 bases from J, the gap between germline ends came to 5 bases. CDR3 size: 14 residues. The germline V gene has CDR1 MNHNS and CDR2 SASEGT. DNA of the CDR3: TGTGCCAGCAGTGAAGGGGCGTATAATTCACCCCTCCACTTT. This sequence encodes CASSEGAYNSPLHF.

V usage is TRBV24-1 and J usage is TRBJ1-2; possible D gene TRBD1, 5 bases. Germline CDR1 reads KGHDR; CDR2 reads SFDVKD. With 4 bases removed from V and 2 bases from J, the gap between germline ends came to 10 bases. The CDR3 has 14 amino acids. CDR3 nucleotides: TGTGCCACCAGTGACCCAGGGTTGAACTATGGCTACACCTTC. The encoded protein is CATSDPGLNYGYTF.

The gene calls are TRBV6-6 and TRBJ1-1, with D possibly being TRBD1 (5 bases). The CDR3 covers 15 residues. Germline values: CDR1 MNHNY, CDR2 SVGAGI (reference sequence). The V gene lost 1 base and the J gene lost 1 base, with 10 bases spanning the gap. The CDR3 reads CASSYWRGSNTEAFF. In DNA, the CDR3 is TGTGCCAGCAGTTACTGGAGGGGATCGAACACTGAAGCTTTCTTT.

This clone was detected a few times. The CDR3 loop reads CASSRGTAYEQYF. For the CDR3, the DNA is TGTGCCAGCAGCCGGGGGACAGCCTACGAGCAGTACTTC. The chain has TRBV5-4 and TRBJ2-7; D perhaps matches TRBD1 (7 bases). Germline CDR1 is SGHNT and CDR2 is YYREEE (reference sequence). This CDR3 has 13 residues. V was cut by 4 bases and J by 2 bases, with 10 bases left in between.

DNA of the CDR3: TGTGCCAGTAGGGGGGGACAGCCGACTGAAGCTTTCTTT. It encodes CASRGGQPTEAFF. The V call is TRBV19, the J call TRBJ1-1, with 7 bases aligning to TRBD1. V was pared by 6 bases and J by 5 bases, with 6 bases of the junction left unmatched. The germline CDR1 and CDR2 sequences are LNHDA and SQIVND (reference sequence). This CDR3 region has 13 residues. Complete variable domain (other parts from reference TRBV19 and TRBJ1-1): DGGITQSPKYLFRKEGQNVTLSCEQNLNHDAMYWYRQDPGQGLRLIYYSQIVNDFQKGDIAEGYSVSREKKESFPLTVTSAQKNPTAFYLCASRGGQPTEAFFGQGTRLTVV.

The genes are TRBV27 and TRBJ1-1; 10 nucleotides align to TRBD1. After removal of 6 bases from V and 5 bases from J, the junction contained 3 bases not matched to a gene. The CDR3 runs 13 residues. Germline values: CDR1 MNHEY, CDR2 SMNVEV (reference sequence). The CDR3 region has the DNA TGTGCCAGCAGGCCGGGACAGGGGACTGAAGCTTTCTTT. It yields the protein CASRPGQGTEAFF.

The CDR3 sequence is CASSGPGGRNEKLFF. CDR3 in DNA: TGTGCCAGCAGTGGACCAGGGGGCCGGAATGAAAAACTGTTTTTT. The gene calls are TRBV2 and TRBJ1-4, with 8 nucleotides matching TRBD1. After removal of 4 bases from V and 5 bases from J, the junction contained 6 bases not matched to a gene. This CDR3 has 15 residues. In germline, CDR1 is SNHLY, CDR2 FYNNEI.

J is TRBJ1-2 and V is TRBV29-1; D uncertain. Trimming took off 0 bases at V and 4 bases at J, with 12 bases between the two ends. The CDR3 has 14 amino acids. Germline V gene lookup returns CDR1 SQVTM and CDR2 ANQGSEA. CDR3 protein: CSVEDGSNLYGYTF. DNA of the CDR3: TGCAGCGTTGAAGACGGCAGCAACCTCTATGGCTACACCTTC.

V usage is TRBV7-9 and J usage is TRBJ2-7; D may be TRBD1 (6 bases). This CDR3 has 14 amino acids. Germline V lookup: CDR1 SEHNR, CDR2 FQNEAQ (reference sequence). V shed 1 base and J shed 5 bases, with 12 bases lying between them. CDR3: CASSLGFQGHEQYF. For the CDR3, the DNA is TGTGCCAGCAGCTTAGGTTTCCAGGGGCACGAGCAGTACTTC.

Only one count was recorded for this clone. The chain combines TRBV27 with TRBJ1-4; D is undetermined. This CDR3 spans 14 amino acids. CDR1 MNHEY and CDR2 SMNVEV come from the germline V gene (reference sequence). The germline V and J ends were trimmed by 2 bases and 1 base, with 5 bases remaining between them. The CDR3 DNA reads TGTGCCAGCAGTTTAGAGGGAACTAATGAAAAACTGTTTTTT. This sequence encodes CASSLEGTNEKLFF.

J is TRBJ2-7 and V is TRBV3-1 (or the pseudogene TRBV3-2); 10 positions match TRBD1. CDR3 size: 15 residues. The junction had 4 bases not matched to a gene; V was cut back by 3 bases and J by 2 bases. The germline V gene has CDR1 LGHDT and CDR2 YNNKEL (reference sequence). CDR3 bases: TGTGCCAGCAGCCAGACCGGGACAGGGGCCTACGAGCAGTACTTC. It yields the protein CASSQTGTGAYEQYF.

The chain employs TRBV28 and TRBJ2-7, with no clear D. V was shortened by 3 bases and J by 2 bases, with 11 bases between the two germline ends. The germline V gene has CDR1 MDHEN and CDR2 SYDVKM. There are 14 residues in the CDR3. The CDR3 here is CASSLSDVTYEQYF. Written as DNA, the CDR3 is TGTGCCAGCAGTTTGTCGGACGTGACCTACGAGCAGTACTTC. The full variable domain, rest sourced from reference TRBV28 and TRBJ2-7, is DVKVTQSSRYLVKRTGEKVFLECVQDMDHENMFWYRQDPGLGLRLIYFSYDVKMKEKGDIPEGYSVSREKKERFSLILESASTNQTSMYLCASSLSDVTYEQYFGPGTRLTVT.

The chain couples TRBV29-1 to TRBJ2-3, with TRBD1 identical over 7 bases. Germline trimming cut 6 bases from V and 2 bases from J; bases unmatched to any gene: 11. The CDR3 consists of 15 residues. CDR1 is SQVTM, CDR2 ANQGSEA, per germline. The CDR3 DNA is TGCAGCGTAAAAACTGACAGGGCCTTCACAGATACGCAGTATTTT. Residues: CSVKTDRAFTDTQYF.

This chain links TRBV10-3 with TRBJ1-1, with D uncertain. Germline V gives CDR1 ENHRY, CDR2 SYGVKD. CDR3 length: 13 amino acids. The V and J ends lost 4 bases and 7 bases respectively, with 13 bases between them. The CDR3 DNA follows: TGTGCCATCAGTGGGGGAGTTGAGAATGAAGCTTTCTTT. This sequence encodes CAISGGVENEAFF.

The CDR3 nucleotides read TGTGCCAGCAGCTTGGGGAACAGGGGGCTACGAGGCTACACCTTC. As protein: CASSLGNRGLRGYTF. The chain combines TRBV5-6 with TRBJ1-2; 9 bases are a match to TRBD1. This CDR3 region has 15 residues. Germline V gene sequence: CDR1 SGHDT, CDR2 YYEEEE. Trimming cost V 0 bases and J 8 bases; bases outside gene matches: 8.

The genes are TRBV7-2 and TRBJ1-2; maybe TRBD1 (5 bases). There are 13 residues in the CDR3. The germline V and J ends were trimmed by 3 bases and 8 bases, with 13 bases remaining between them. Germline assignment: CDR1 SGHTA and CDR2 FQGNSA. In nucleotides, the CDR3 is TGTGCCAGCAGCTTGTTTGGGGGGAGGGGCTACACCTTC. This encodes CASSLFGGRGYTF.

The rearrangement joins TRBV5-1 to TRBJ2-2; no clear D. Looked up from germline, CDR1 is SGHRS and CDR2 is YFSETQ. The ends were cut back, 7 bases at V and 7 bases at J, with 17 bases in the middle. The CDR3 runs to 14 residues. The CDR3 bases are TGCGCCAGCGACGGTGGTGGATCTGACGGGGAGCTGTTTTTT. It is translated as CASDGGGSDGELFF. Full variable domain (remainder filled in from reference TRBV5-1 and TRBJ2-2): KAGVTQTPRYLIKTRGQQVTLSCSPISGHRSVSWYQQTPGQGLQFLFEYFSETQRNKGNFPGRFSGRQFSNSRSEMNVSTLELGDSALYLCASDGGGSDGELFFGEGSRLTVL.

CDR3 nucleotides: TGCGCCAGCAGTATAGGACAGGCGAACACTGAAGCTTTCTTT. It codes for CASSIGQANTEAFF. This chain links TRBV4-1 with TRBJ1-1; 7 nucleotides agree with TRBD1. V was clipped by 6 bases and J by 1 base; unmatched bases: 5. Germline V gene lookup returns CDR1 MGHRA and CDR2 YSYEKL. The CDR3 is 14 residues long.

V usage is TRBV6-2 or TRBV6-3 and J usage is TRBJ1-1, with 11 positions matching TRBD1. V shed 5 bases, J shed 5 bases, and the junction held 4 bases outside the gene matches. The CDR3 covers 14 residues. Germline CDR1 reads MNHEY; CDR2 reads SVGEGT. The CDR3 loop reads CASSRTGGATEAFF. The CDR3 DNA is TGTGCCAGCAGTCGGACAGGGGGCGCAACTGAAGCTTTCTTT.

The genes are TRBV28 and TRBJ1-2; 7 bases are shared with TRBD1. Germline V gene data show CDR1 as MDHEN and CDR2 as SYDVKM. The CDR3 is 15 residues long. The V segment lost 6 bases and the J segment 4 bases; nucleotides outside the gene matches: 11. The chain's CDR3 is CASRISIGTAYGYTF. The CDR3 nucleotides read TGTGCCAGCAGAATAAGCATCGGGACAGCCTATGGCTACACCTTC.

The chain links TRBV7-2 to TRBJ2-5; tentative D call: TRBD1 (5 bases). The length of the CDR3 is 14 residues. Germline assignment: CDR1 SGHTA and CDR2 FQGNSA. Trimming removed 3 bases from V and 5 bases from J, with 13 bases in between. The CDR3 DNA reads as TGTGCCAGCAGCTTTAAAGGGGCTCTCGAGACCCAGTACTTC. Translation: CASSFKGALETQYF.

The V call is TRBV7-8, the J call TRBJ1-1, with TRBD1 identical over 11 bases. This CDR3 has 13 amino acids. V gave up 5 bases and J gave up 5 bases; unmatched junction bases: 1. The germline V gene has CDR1 SGHVS and CDR2 FQNEAQ. CDR3 in DNA: TGTGCCAGCAGCGGGACAGGGGGAACTGAAGCTTTCTTT. Protein sequence: CASSGTGGTEAFF.